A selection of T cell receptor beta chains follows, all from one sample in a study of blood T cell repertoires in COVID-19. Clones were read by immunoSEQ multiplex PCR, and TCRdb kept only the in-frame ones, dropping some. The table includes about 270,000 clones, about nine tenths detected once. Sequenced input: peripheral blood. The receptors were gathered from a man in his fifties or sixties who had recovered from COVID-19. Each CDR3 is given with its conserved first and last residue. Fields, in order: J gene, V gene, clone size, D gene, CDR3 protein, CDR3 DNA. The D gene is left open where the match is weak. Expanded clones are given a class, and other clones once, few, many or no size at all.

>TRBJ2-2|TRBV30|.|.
CAWSGSGARNTGELFF
TGTGCCTGGAGTGGCTCAGGGGCGAGGAACACCGGGGAGCTGTTTTTT
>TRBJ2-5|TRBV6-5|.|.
CASSFTNRGSPTQYF
TGTGCCAGCAGTTTCACCAACCGGGGGAGTCCGACCCAGTACTTC
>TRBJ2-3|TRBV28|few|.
CASSFISGTDTQYF
TGTGCCAGCAGTTTCATATCAGGCACAGATACGCAGTATTTT
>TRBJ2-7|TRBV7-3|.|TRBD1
CASSFGTGDREQYF
TGTGCCAGCAGCTTCGGGACAGGAGATAGGGAGCAGTACTTC
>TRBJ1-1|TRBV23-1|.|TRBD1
CATGTGGHTEAFF
TGCGCCACCGGGACAGGGGGCCACACTGAAGCTTTCTTT
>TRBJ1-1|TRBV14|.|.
CASSQGVNTEAFF
TGTGCCAGCAGCCAGGGAGTGAACACTGAAGCTTTCTTT
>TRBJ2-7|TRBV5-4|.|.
CASSFEVQGTGYEQYF
TGTGCCAGCAGCTTTGAGGTACAGGGAACGGGCTACGAGCAGTACTTC
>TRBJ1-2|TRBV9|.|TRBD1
CASSATGANYGYTF
TGTGCCAGCAGCGCTACAGGGGCCAACTATGGCTACACCTTC
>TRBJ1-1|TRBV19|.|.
CASSLNSGGNTEAFF
TGTGCCAGTAGTCTGAATTCGGGGGGAAACACTGAAGCTTTCTTT
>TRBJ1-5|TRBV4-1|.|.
CASSLRVPERPQHF
TGCGCCAGCAGCCTTCGGGTCCCCGAGCGGCCCCAGCATTTT
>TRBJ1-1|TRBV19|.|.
CASSVFTASVAFF
TGTGCCAGTAGTGTTTTCACCGCCTCGGTGGCTTTCTTT
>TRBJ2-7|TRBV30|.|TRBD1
CAWSRTGVTEQYF
TGTGCCTGGAGCCGTACAGGGGTCACCGAGCAGTACTTC
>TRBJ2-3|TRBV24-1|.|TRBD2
CATSDSTSGGRVMQYF
TGTGCCACCAGTGATTCTACTAGCGGGGGACGGGTGATGCAGTATTTT
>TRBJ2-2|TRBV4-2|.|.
CASSQVSTGELFF
TGTGCCAGCAGCCAAGTGTCGACCGGGGAGCTGTTTTTT
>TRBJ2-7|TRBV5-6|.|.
CASAHWGAYEQYF
TGTGCCAGCGCCCATTGGGGGGCCTACGAGCAGTACTTC
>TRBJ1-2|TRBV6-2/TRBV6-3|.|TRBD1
CASSNLPTGSYGYTF
TGTGCCAGCAGTAACCTCCCGACAGGGTCCTATGGCTACACCTTC
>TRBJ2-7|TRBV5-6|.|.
CASSSWGSASYEQYF
TGTGCCAGCAGCTCTTGGGGCTCTGCCTCCTACGAGCAGTACTTC
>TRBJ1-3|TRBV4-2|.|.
CASSPTTSSGNTIYF
TGTGCCAGCAGCCCGACAACAAGCTCTGGAAACACCATATATTTT
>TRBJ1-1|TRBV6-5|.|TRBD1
CAGQGARNTEAFF
TGTGCCGGACAGGGGGCGCGGAACACTGAAGCTTTCTTT
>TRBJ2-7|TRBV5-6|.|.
CASSSRAYEQYF
TGTGCCAGCAGCTCTCGTGCCTACGAGCAGTACTTC
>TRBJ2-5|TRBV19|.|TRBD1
CASSSGQGLWETQYF
TGTGCCAGTAGTTCTGGACAGGGGTTATGGGAGACCCAGTACTTC
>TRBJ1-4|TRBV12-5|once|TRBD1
CASGLVRGLVEKLFF
TGTGCTAGTGGTTTGGTCAGGGGGCTGGTTGAAAAACTGTTTTTT
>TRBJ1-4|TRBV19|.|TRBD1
CASSVGQGRANEKLFF
TGTGCCAGTAGTGTCGGACAGGGGAGGGCTAATGAAAAACTGTTTTTT
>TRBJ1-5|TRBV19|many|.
CASSSVGGNQPQHF
TGTGCCAGTAGTAGTGTTGGGGGGAATCAGCCCCAGCATTTT
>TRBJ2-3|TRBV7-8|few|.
CATKKTALNTDTQYF
TGTGCCACAAAAAAGACGGCACTAAACACAGATACGCAGTATTTT
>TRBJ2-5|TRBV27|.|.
CASSLGSQETQYF
TGTGCCAGCAGTTTGGGCTCCCAAGAGACCCAGTACTTC
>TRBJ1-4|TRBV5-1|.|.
CASSLVGGTNEKLFF
TGCGCCAGCAGCTTGGTTGGGGGCACTAATGAAAAACTGTTTTTT
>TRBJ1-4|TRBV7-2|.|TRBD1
CASSPGQGRATNEKLFF
TGTGCCAGCAGCCCGGGACAGGGTCGGGCGACTAATGAAAAACTGTTTTTT
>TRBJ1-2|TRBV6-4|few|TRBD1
CASSVGQGDRRGYTF
TGTGCCAGCAGTGTGGGACAGGGGGACCGGCGGGGCTACACCTTC
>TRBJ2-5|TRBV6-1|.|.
CASSAIRGSFQETQYF
TGTGCCAGCAGTGCAATCAGGGGATCCTTCCAAGAGACCCAGTACTTC
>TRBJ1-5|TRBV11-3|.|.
CASSLFTEPQHF
TGTGCCAGCAGCTTGTTTACTGAGCCCCAGCATTTT
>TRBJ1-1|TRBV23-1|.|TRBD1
CASSDRGTEAFF
TGCGCCAGCAGCGACAGGGGCACTGAAGCTTTCTTT
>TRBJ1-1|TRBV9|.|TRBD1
CASSPDRVTEAFF
TGTGCCAGCAGCCCGGACAGGGTTACTGAAGCTTTCTTT
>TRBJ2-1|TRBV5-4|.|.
CASSLDRLTYNEQFF
TGTGCCAGCAGCTTAGACAGGTTAACCTACAATGAGCAGTTCTTC
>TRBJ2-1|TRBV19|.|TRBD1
CASRIGTAGYNEQFF
TGTGCCAGTAGGATAGGGACAGCTGGTTACAATGAGCAGTTCTTC
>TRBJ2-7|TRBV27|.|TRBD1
CASSLGSAGGLQYF
TGTGCCAGCAGTTTAGGGTCGGCAGGGGGCTTGCAGTACTTC
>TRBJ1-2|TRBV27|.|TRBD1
CASSLGQGGYGYTF
TGTGCCAGCAGTTTAGGACAGGGGGGCTATGGCTACACCTTC
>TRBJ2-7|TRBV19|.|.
CATASGSYEQYF
TGTGCCACCGCAAGCGGCTCCTACGAGCAGTACTTC
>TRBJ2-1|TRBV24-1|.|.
CATSGGRYNEQFF
TGTGCCACCAGTGGAGGGAGGTACAATGAGCAGTTCTTC